This T cell receptor (beta chain) was obtained from a study of blood T cell repertoires in COVID-19. Individuals aged roughly 18 to 95 years were recruited from roughly 23 US areas. Recovered Cohort 3 donors showed two negative PCRs, clearance, or symptom resolution. The germline V gene has CDR1 LGHNA and CDR2 YSLEER. With 4 bases removed from V and 2 bases from J, the gap between germline ends came to 9 bases. This CDR3 comprises 13 residues. Original processing methods: Scientists estimated how many nucleated cells there were by amplifying reference gene primers. TCRdb's copy holds only in-frame clones and misses some; the assay was immunoSEQ multiplex PCR. Clone size and the V and J calls come from that table; the DNA yielded D and trimming. The table records 320,000 or so clones, roughly 84% of them present only once.

The clonotype comes from a woman in her thirties who had recovered from COVID-19. Material: PBMCs or T cells enriched from blood (not recorded which). The chain is built from TRBV4-3 and TRBJ2-7; D is perhaps TRBD2 (5 bases). This CDR3 is CASSRVGTYEQYF. DNA of the CDR3: TGCGCCAGCAGCCGGGTCGGGACCTACGAGCAGTACTTC.